The entry below gives a single T cell receptor (beta chain) sequence along with its context. This sample stems from a study of T-cell reconstitution after alpha-beta-depleted transplantation in children. The library targeted TCRbeta and was prepared with unique molecular identifiers. MiXCR, run by TCRdb on the PCR reads, gives a single entry per CDR3 protein. Of more than 400,000 distinct CDR3 sequences listed, over 40% are singletons. This CDR3 is built from 15 residues. The ends were cut back, 6 bases at V and 2 bases at J, with 14 bases in the middle. The chain carries TRBV12-3 or TRBV12-4 and TRBJ1-5; the D gene is possibly TRBD1 (6 bases). The specimen comprised PBMCs, sampled before TCRalphabeta/CD19-depleted stem cell transplant. The sequence derives from a girl aged 2 to 9 with aplastic anemia, due to receive a stem cell transplant. CDR3 sequence (DNA): TGTGCCAGCAGGCTACAGGGTACGGGCAATCAGCCCCAGCATTTT. This sequence encodes CASRLQGTGNQPQHF.